This T cell receptor beta chain comes out of a study of blood T cell repertoires in COVID-19. The assay was immunoSEQ multiplex PCR, and TCRdb's table has in-frame clones only and misses some. The table records under 150,000 clones, approximately 79% of them present only once. Those who participated ranged in age from 18 to 89 years and resided in under 25 US areas. The sequenced material came from PBMCs or T cells enriched from blood (not recorded which). This sequence was found in a man in his forties with acute COVID-19.

DNA for the CDR3: TGTGCCAGCAGTCCGGGACAGGGGTTCTCCTACGAGCAGTACTTC. Its protein product is CASSPGQGFSYEQYF. The genes are TRBV27 and TRBJ2-7; 10 bases agree with TRBD1. Germline-derived CDR1 and CDR2 are MNHEY and SMNVEV (reference sequence). The V and J ends lost 5 bases and 0 bases, in that order; junction bases with no gene match: 4. The CDR3 has 15 residues.